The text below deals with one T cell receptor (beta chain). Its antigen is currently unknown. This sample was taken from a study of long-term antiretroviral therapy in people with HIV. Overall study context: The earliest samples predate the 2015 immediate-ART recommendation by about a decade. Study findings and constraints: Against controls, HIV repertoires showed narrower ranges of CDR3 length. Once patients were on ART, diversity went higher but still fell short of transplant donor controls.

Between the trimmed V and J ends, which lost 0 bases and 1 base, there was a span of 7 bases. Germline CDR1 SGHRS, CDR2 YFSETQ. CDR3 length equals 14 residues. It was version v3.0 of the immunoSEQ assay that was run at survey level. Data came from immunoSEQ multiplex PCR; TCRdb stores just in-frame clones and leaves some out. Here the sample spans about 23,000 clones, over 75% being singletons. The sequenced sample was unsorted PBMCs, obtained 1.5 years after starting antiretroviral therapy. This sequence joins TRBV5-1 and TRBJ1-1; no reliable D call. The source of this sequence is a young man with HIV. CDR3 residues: CASSLDGQNTEAFF. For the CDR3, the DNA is TGCGCCAGCAGCTTGGATGGCCAGAACACTGAAGCTTTCTTT. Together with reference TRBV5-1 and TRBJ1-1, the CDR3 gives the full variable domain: KAGVTQTPRYLIKTRGQQVTLSCSPISGHRSVSWYQQTPGQGLQFLFEYFSETQRNKGNFPGRFSGRQFSNSRSEMNVSTLELGDSALYLCASSLDGQNTEAFFGQGTRLTVV.